This T cell receptor (beta chain) was sequenced in a study of cytomegalovirus exposure and HLA in healthy donors. This clone was counted once. The PCR had 60 Vbeta and 13 Jbeta primers. TCRdb's copy holds only in-frame clones and misses some; the assay was immunoSEQ multiplex PCR. The sample records 150,000 to 200,000 clones, about four fifths being singletons. Trimming cost V 0 bases and J 0 bases, with 11 bases left between them. This CDR3 is built from 16 residues. CDR1 is SGHNT, CDR2 YYREEE, per germline (reference sequence). Source material: PBMCs. This chain uses TRBV5-4 with TRBJ2-3, with D possibly being TRBD1 (6 bases). This TCR was sampled from a middle-aged woman in good health and CMV-seronegative. The DNA for the CDR3 is TGTGCCAGCAGCTTGGTTCCGGGACATAGCACAGATACGCAGTATTTT. This gives the protein CASSLVPGHSTDTQYF.